The next 16 T cell receptor beta chains were all read from a single sample in a study of cytomegalovirus exposure and HLA in healthy donors. A multiplex PCR was run with 60 Vbeta primers and 13 Jbeta primers. Clones were sequenced by immunoSEQ multiplex PCR, and TCRdb holds only the in-frame ones, with some missing. This sample has 200,000 or so clones; around 85% occur once, and the top ten carry 3.5% to 4%. Sequenced sample: PBMCs. The receptors were gathered from a man over 45 in good health and CMV-seronegative.

The CDR3 coding sequence is TGTGCCAGCAGCCGGACTGACGTTAGCACAGATACGCAGTATTTT. Residues: CASSRTDVSTDTQYF. The chain is built from TRBV13 and TRBJ2-3; perhaps TRBD2 as D (5 bases). Trimming took off 5 bases at V and 0 bases at J, with 12 bases between the two ends. The germline gives CDR1 PRHDT, CDR2 FYEKMQ (reference sequence). The CDR3 extends over 15 amino acids.

The chain couples TRBV2 to TRBJ2-7, with D perhaps TRBD1 (6 bases). The ends were cut back, 7 bases at V and 6 bases at J, with 10 bases in the middle. From germline, CDR1 is SNHLY and CDR2 FYNNEI. The CDR3 is 11 amino acids. CDR3 residues: CASKTGREQYF. The CDR3 coding sequence is TGTGCCAGCAAGACAGGCCGCGAGCAGTACTTC.

This sequence joins TRBV5-1 and TRBJ1-1; TRBD1 is a possible D gene (6 bases). This CDR3 spans 12 amino acids. Trimming took off 7 bases at V and 7 bases at J, with 14 bases between the two ends. Looked up from germline, CDR1 is SGHRS and CDR2 is YFSETQ. CDR3: CASHSDRLEAFF. In nucleotides, the CDR3 is TGCGCCAGCCACTCGGACAGACTTGAAGCTTTCTTT.

The V gene is TRBV2, the J gene TRBJ2-2; a possible D gene is TRBD1 (5 bases). The germline V gene has CDR1 SNHLY and CDR2 FYNNEI. The CDR3 spans 13 residues. Trimming cost V 5 bases and J 4 bases, with 8 bases left between them. The CDR3 bases are TGTGCCAGCAGTCAAGGGGCCACCGGGGAGCTGTTTTTT. Translating gives CASSQGATGELFF. Supplemented by reference TRBV2 and TRBJ2-2, the full variable domain reads EPEVTQTPSHQVTQMGQEVILRCVPISNHLYFYWYRQILGQKVEFLVSFYNNEISEKSEIFDDQFSVERPDGSNFTLKIRSTKLEDSAMYFCASSQGATGELFFGEGSRLTVL.

The chain is built from TRBV7-9 and TRBJ2-5, with a tentative D call TRBD2 (5 bases). Germline V lookup: CDR1 SEHNR, CDR2 FQNEAQ (reference sequence). V lost 0 bases and J lost 5, with 10 bases in between. The CDR3 sequence is 14 residues long. This chain's CDR3 is CASSLAQRGETQYF. The CDR3 coding sequence is TGTGCCAGCAGCTTAGCGCAACGAGGGGAGACCCAGTACTTC.

CDR3: CASSGNSYGYTF. In DNA form, the CDR3 reads TGTGCCAGCAGCGGAAACAGTTATGGCTACACCTTC. This sequence joins TRBV9 and TRBJ1-2; D remains unclear. The V end was cut by 3 bases, the J end by 5 bases, with 8 bases between. The CDR3 runs 12 residues. CDR1 and CDR2 from the germline V gene are SGDLS and YYNGEE.

V gene TRBV4-3 combines with J gene TRBJ1-1, with a possible D match to TRBD1 (5 bases). CDR1 is LGHNA and CDR2 is YSLEER in the germline V gene. The CDR3 contains 16 residues. Trimming shortened V by 0 bases and J by 2 bases, and 13 bases separated the two germline ends. CDR3 region: CASSQDLKGRNTEAFF. The DNA for the CDR3 is TGCGCCAGCAGCCAAGATCTAAAGGGGCGCAACACTGAAGCTTTCTTT.

Only one count was recorded for this clone. This sequence joins TRBV5-1 and TRBJ1-2; no firm D call. The germline gives CDR1 SGHRS, CDR2 YFSETQ. V was clipped by 4 bases and J by 8 bases, with 18 bases between them. CDR3 length: 14 residues. Here the CDR3 DNA reads TGCGCCAGCAGCAACCATGCCGGGTCGAAGGGCTACACCTTC. Encoded protein: CASSNHAGSKGYTF.

V is TRBV2 and J is TRBJ2-5; TRBD2 matches at 8 bases. In germline, CDR1 is SNHLY, CDR2 FYNNEI. The junction had 10 bases not matched to a gene; V was cut back by 9 bases and J by 1 base. CDR3 length: 15 amino acids. The CDR3 sequence is CASPTGTSGQETQYF. The DNA of the CDR3 is TGTGCCAGTCCAACCGGGACTAGTGGCCAAGAGACCCAGTACTTC.

The chain carries TRBV7-2 and TRBJ1-1; D gene unclear. The CDR3 sequence is 13 residues long. Germline V gene sequence: CDR1 SGHTA, CDR2 FQGNSA. V gave up 4 bases and J gave up 4 bases, with 10 bases separating them. The CDR3 sequence: CASSSSPGTEAFF. CDR3 sequence (DNA): TGTGCCAGCAGCTCTAGTCCGGGCACTGAAGCTTTCTTT.

The gene calls are TRBV27 and TRBJ1-1, with 8 bases matching TRBD1. CDR3 length equals 17 residues. V trimming: 3 bases; J trimming: 6 bases; junction bases outside the gene matches: 15. The germline V gene encodes CDR1 MNHEY and CDR2 SMNVEV (reference sequence). CDR3 region: CASSFLGQGKGGPEAFF. The CDR3 DNA is TGTGCCAGCAGTTTCCTTGGACAGGGAAAAGGGGGACCTGAAGCTTTCTTT.

This sequence joins TRBV7-2 and TRBJ2-4; D might be TRBD2 (6 bases). V shed 5 bases and J shed 2 bases, with 10 bases lying between them. CDR3 length: 14 amino acids. Germline loops: CDR1 SGHTA, CDR2 FQGNSA. The CDR3 is CASSPSVTKNIQYF. As DNA, the CDR3 is TGTGCCAGCAGCCCTAGCGTGACCAAAAACATTCAGTACTTC.

The rearrangement links TRBV13 to TRBJ2-1; D is possibly TRBD2 (7 bases). Germline V gene sequence: CDR1 PRHDT, CDR2 FYEKMQ (reference sequence). This CDR3 comprises 17 residues. Deletions cut 5 bases from V and 9 bases from J, with 26 bases between. CDR3: CASSPGAGELAGSEQFF. The CDR3 region has the DNA TGTGCCAGCAGCCCAGGGGCGGGGGAGCTGGCCGGCAGTGAGCAGTTCTTC.

V gene TRBV29-1 combines with J gene TRBJ1-1; no reliable D call. The CDR3 has 12 amino acids. Between the trimmed V and J ends, which lost 4 bases and 0 bases, there was a span of 6 bases. Germline V lookup: CDR1 SQVTM, CDR2 ANQGSEA. The CDR3 loop is CSVAQVNTEAFF. Written as DNA, the CDR3 is TGCAGCGTTGCTCAGGTGAACACTGAAGCTTTCTTT.

The chain joins TRBV29-1 to TRBJ1-6; the match to TRBD1 covers 7 bases. CDR1 and CDR2 from the germline V gene are SQVTM and ANQGSEA. The CDR3 is 13 residues long. Trimming took 7 bases from V and 10 from J; bases not matched to a gene: 10. This chain's CDR3 is CSAKTGMESPLHF. For the CDR3, the DNA is TGCAGCGCGAAGACAGGGATGGAGTCACCCCTCCACTTT.

In this sample, this clone turned up a few times. The J gene is TRBJ2-6, the V gene TRBV12-5; tentatively, D is TRBD1 (6 bases). CDR1 is LGHNT and CDR2 is FRNRAP in the germline V gene. The CDR3 spans 15 residues. The V end lost 0 bases, the J end lost 3 bases, and 6 bases lay between the germline ends. CDR3 coding DNA: TGTGCTAGTGGTTTGGTACAGGGTGGGGCCAACGTCCTGACTTTC. It translates to CASGLVQGGANVLTF.